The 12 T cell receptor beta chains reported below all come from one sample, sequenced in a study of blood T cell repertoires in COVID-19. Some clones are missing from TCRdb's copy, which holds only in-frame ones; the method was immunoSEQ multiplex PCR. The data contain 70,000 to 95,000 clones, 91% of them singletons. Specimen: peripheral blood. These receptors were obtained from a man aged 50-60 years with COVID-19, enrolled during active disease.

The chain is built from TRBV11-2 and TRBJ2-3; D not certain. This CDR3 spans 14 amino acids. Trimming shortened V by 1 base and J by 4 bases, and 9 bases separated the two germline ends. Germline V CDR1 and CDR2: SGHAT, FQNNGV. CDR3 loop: CASSLVSSPDTQYF. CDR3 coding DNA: TGTGCCAGCAGCTTAGTGAGTTCCCCAGATACGCAGTATTTT.

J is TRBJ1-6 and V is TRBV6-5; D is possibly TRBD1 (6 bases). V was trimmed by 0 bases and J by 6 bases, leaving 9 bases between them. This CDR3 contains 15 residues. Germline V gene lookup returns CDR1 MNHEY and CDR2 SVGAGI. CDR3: CASSYSRQANSPLHF. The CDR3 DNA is TGTGCCAGCAGTTACTCCAGACAGGCTAATTCACCCCTCCACTTT.

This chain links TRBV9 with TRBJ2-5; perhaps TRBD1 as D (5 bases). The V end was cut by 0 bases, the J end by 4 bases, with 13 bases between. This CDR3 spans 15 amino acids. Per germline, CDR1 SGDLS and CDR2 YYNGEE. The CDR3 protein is CASSVGAGLGETQYF. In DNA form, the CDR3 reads TGTGCCAGCAGCGTAGGGGCAGGGCTTGGAGAGACCCAGTACTTC.

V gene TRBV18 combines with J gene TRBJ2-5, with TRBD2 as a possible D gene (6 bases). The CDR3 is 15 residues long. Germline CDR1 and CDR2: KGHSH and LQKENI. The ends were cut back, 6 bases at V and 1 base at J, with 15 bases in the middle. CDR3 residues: CASSPGAGTQETQYF. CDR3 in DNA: TGTGCCAGCTCCCCCGGGGCGGGGACCCAAGAGACCCAGTACTTC.

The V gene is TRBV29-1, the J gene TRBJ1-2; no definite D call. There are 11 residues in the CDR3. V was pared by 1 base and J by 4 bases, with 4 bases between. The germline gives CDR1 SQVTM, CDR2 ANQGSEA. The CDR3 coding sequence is TGCAGCGTTGAAGGGCTCTATGGCTACACCTTC. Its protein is CSVEGLYGYTF.

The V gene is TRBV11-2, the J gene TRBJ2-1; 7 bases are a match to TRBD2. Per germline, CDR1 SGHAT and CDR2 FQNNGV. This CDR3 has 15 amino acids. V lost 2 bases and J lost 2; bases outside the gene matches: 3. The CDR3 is CASSLRLAPYNEQFF. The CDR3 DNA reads TGTGCCAGCAGCTTACGACTAGCCCCCTACAATGAGCAGTTCTTC.

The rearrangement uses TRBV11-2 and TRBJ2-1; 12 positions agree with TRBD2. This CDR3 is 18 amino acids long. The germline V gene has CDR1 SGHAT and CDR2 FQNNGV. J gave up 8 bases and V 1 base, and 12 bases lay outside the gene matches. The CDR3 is CASSLVTSGGSGGYEQFF. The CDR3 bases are TGTGCCAGCAGCTTAGTGACTAGCGGGGGATCGGGGGGCTATGAGCAGTTCTTC. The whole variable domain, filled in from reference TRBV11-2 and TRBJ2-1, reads EAGVAQSPRYKIIEKRQSVAFWCNPISGHATLYWYQQILGQGPKLLIQFQNNGVVDDSQLPKDRFSAERLKGVDSTLKIQPAKLEDSAVYLCASSLVTSGGSGGYEQFFGPGTRLTVL.

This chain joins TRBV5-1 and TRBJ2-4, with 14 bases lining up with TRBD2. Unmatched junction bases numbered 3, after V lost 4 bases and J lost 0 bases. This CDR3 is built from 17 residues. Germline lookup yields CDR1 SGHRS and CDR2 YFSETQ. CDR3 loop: CASSPGLAGVAKNIQYF. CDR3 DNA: TGCGCCAGCAGCCCGGGACTAGCGGGAGTAGCCAAAAACATTCAGTACTTC.

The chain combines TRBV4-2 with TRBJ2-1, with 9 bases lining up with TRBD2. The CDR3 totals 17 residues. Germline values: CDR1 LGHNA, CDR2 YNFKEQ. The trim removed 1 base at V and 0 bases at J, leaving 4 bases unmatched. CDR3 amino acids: CASSQATSGSSYNEQFF. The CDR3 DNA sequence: TGTGCCAGCAGCCAAGCGACTAGCGGTAGCTCCTACAATGAGCAGTTCTTC.

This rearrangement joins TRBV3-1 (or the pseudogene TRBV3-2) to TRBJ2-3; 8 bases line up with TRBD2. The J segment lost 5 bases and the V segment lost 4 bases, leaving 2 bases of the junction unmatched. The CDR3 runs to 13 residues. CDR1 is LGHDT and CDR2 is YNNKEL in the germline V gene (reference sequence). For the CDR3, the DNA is TGTGCCAGCAGCCGGAGCGGGAGAGATACGCAGTATTTT. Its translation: CASSRSGRDTQYF.

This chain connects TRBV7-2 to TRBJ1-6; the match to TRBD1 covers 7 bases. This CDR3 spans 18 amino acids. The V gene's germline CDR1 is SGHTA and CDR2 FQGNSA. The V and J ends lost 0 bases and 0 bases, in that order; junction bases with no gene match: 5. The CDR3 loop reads CASSLAGRGSSYNSPLHF. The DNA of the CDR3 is TGTGCCAGCAGCTTAGCGGGCAGGGGGAGCTCCTATAATTCACCCCTCCACTTT.

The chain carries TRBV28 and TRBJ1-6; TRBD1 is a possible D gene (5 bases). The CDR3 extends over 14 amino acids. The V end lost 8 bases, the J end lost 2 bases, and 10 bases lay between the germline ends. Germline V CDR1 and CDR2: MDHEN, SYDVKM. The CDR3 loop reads CASLTGPYNSPLHF. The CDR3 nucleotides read TGTGCCAGCCTCACAGGCCCCTATAATTCACCCCTCCACTTT.